Following are 15 T cell receptor beta chains from one sample sequenced in a study of T cell responses to AZD1222 COVID-19 vaccine. Here immunoSEQ multiplex PCR was the method, and the copy in TCRdb shows in-frame clones only, minus some. Found here are 200,000 to 300,000 clones, roughly 93% of them singletons; the top ten hold roughly 0.51%. This specimen was peripheral blood, taken on day 0 of AZD1222 vaccination. The receptor source for this set is an adult in good health.

This clone occurred once. The chain joins TRBV28 to TRBJ1-6; 12 nucleotides line up with TRBD1. Losses at the gene ends were 6 bases for V and 11 bases for J; bases not matched to a gene: 8. The germline CDR1 and CDR2 sequences are MDHEN and SYDVKM. This CDR3 contains 15 residues. CDR3 coding DNA: TGTGCCAGCAGGGAGGGGACAGGGGGCAAGCCACCCCTCCACTTT. Translating it yields CASREGTGGKPPLHF. Using reference TRBV28 and TRBJ1-6 for the parts outside the CDR3, the full variable domain is DVKVTQSSRYLVKRTGEKVFLECVQDMDHENMFWYRQDPGLGLRLIYFSYDVKMKEKGDIPEGYSVSREKKERFSLILESASTNQTSMYLCASREGTGGKPPLHFGNGTRLTVT.

V and J are TRBV4-3 and TRBJ1-2, with 7 bases lining up with TRBD1. With 2 bases clipped from V and 5 bases from J, the junction kept 14 bases outside the gene matches. The CDR3 spans 17 residues. Germline CDR1 and CDR2: LGHNA and YSLEER. CDR3 DNA: TGCGCCAGCAGCCAACACGTTCCGGGACAGAGACCATATGGCTACACCTTC. Translation gives CASSQHVPGQRPYGYTF.

V gene TRBV7-6 combines with J gene TRBJ2-7; D assignment may be TRBD1 or TRBD2 (6 bases each). V lost 5 bases and J lost 7, with 15 bases in between. CDR1 and CDR2 (germline): SGHVS, FNYEAQ. This CDR3 is built from 13 residues. CDR3 sequence: CASSPQEGGEQYF. For the CDR3, the DNA is TGTGCCAGCAGCCCCCAAGAGGGGGGAGAGCAGTACTTC.

This chain uses TRBV19 with TRBJ2-5; 7 bases are a match to TRBD1. V was pared by 5 bases and J by 4 bases, with 1 base of the junction left unmatched. Germline loops: CDR1 LNHDA, CDR2 SQIVND (reference sequence). The length of the CDR3 is 12 residues. This CDR3 is CASSYRGETQYF. CDR3 sequence (DNA): TGTGCCAGTAGTTACAGGGGAGAGACCCAGTACTTC.

The chain joins TRBV28 to TRBJ1-2; 8 bases agree with TRBD1. Germline V lookup: CDR1 MDHEN, CDR2 SYDVKM. The CDR3 consists of 13 residues. Unmatched junction bases numbered 3, after V lost 6 bases and J lost 3 bases. CDR3 loop: CASRPTGDYGYTF. The CDR3 DNA reads as TGTGCCAGCAGACCGACAGGGGACTATGGCTACACCTTC.

V is TRBV5-1 and J is TRBJ2-7, with D maybe TRBD2 (6 bases). From germline, CDR1 is SGHRS and CDR2 YFSETQ. The CDR3 covers 15 residues. V shed 1 base and J shed 1 base, with 12 bases lying between them. CDR3 loop: CASSLRGGTSYEQYF. The CDR3 coding sequence is TGCGCCAGCAGCTTGAGAGGCGGGACTTCCTACGAGCAGTACTTC.

V and J are TRBV29-1 and TRBJ1-4; tentatively, D is TRBD1 (5 bases). V was trimmed by 6 bases and J by 7 bases, leaving 18 bases between them. Germline CDR1 is SQVTM and CDR2 is ANQGSEA. The CDR3 sequence is 14 residues long. This CDR3 reads CSVNLLSGSEKLFF. CDR3 nucleotide sequence: TGCAGCGTAAACTTATTATCAGGGAGTGAAAAACTGTTTTTT.

The chain recombines TRBV27 with TRBJ2-5; no definite D call. The germline V gene encodes CDR1 MNHEY and CDR2 SMNVEV (reference sequence). V was shortened by 5 bases and J by 0 bases, with 10 bases between the two germline ends. This CDR3 has 14 amino acids. Here the CDR3 DNA reads TGTGCCAGCAGTCTCCGTAAACACCAAGAGACCCAGTACTTC. It translates to CASSLRKHQETQYF.

J is TRBJ1-5 and V is TRBV19; D is perhaps TRBD1 (6 bases). Between the trimmed V and J ends, which lost 2 bases and 6 bases, there was a span of 11 bases. There are 14 residues in the CDR3. CDR1 is LNHDA and CDR2 is SQIVND in the germline V gene (reference sequence). The CDR3 loop is CASSIQGFSQPQHF. The CDR3 DNA reads as TGTGCCAGTAGTATACAGGGGTTTAGTCAGCCCCAGCATTTT.

The rearrangement links TRBV7-9 to TRBJ1-5; D not resolved. V lost 1 base and J 6 bases, leaving 7 bases between the germline ends. The CDR3 has 13 residues. The germline gives CDR1 SEHNR, CDR2 FQNEAQ (reference sequence). The CDR3 sequence is CASSLGTGQPQHF. The CDR3 nucleotides are TGTGCCAGCAGCTTAGGGACCGGTCAGCCCCAGCATTTT. Supplemented by reference TRBV7-9 and TRBJ1-5, the full variable domain reads DTGVSQNPRHKITKRGQNVTFRCDPISEHNRLYWYRQTLGQGPEFLTYFQNEAQLEKSRLLSDRFSAERPKGSFSTLEIQRTEQGDSAMYLCASSLGTGQPQHFGDGTRLSIL.

This chain joins TRBV19 and TRBJ2-3, with TRBD2 matching 7 bases. The CDR3 runs 15 residues. The J segment lost 1 base and the V segment lost 3 bases, leaving 4 bases of the junction unmatched. Germline CDR1 and CDR2: LNHDA and SQIVND (reference sequence). CDR3 bases: TGTGCCAGTAGTATTTGGGGGAGGGGCACAGATACGCAGTATTTT. It encodes CASSIWGRGTDTQYF.

This clone was seen a single time. The chain links TRBV27 to TRBJ1-3; D might be TRBD1 (6 bases). CDR1 MNHEY and CDR2 SMNVEV come from the germline V gene (reference sequence). The V end lost 4 bases, the J end lost 0 bases, and 16 bases lay between the germline ends. The CDR3 length is 17 residues. The CDR3: CASSSSGTLLSGNTIYF. Written as DNA, the CDR3 is TGTGCCAGCAGTTCTTCCGGGACACTTCTCTCTGGAAACACCATATATTTT.

The rearrangement joins TRBV5-1 to TRBJ1-1; the match to TRBD1 covers 9 bases. The CDR3 is 14 amino acids. The V segment lost 5 bases and the J segment 3 bases; nucleotides outside the gene matches: 5. Germline V lookup: CDR1 SGHRS, CDR2 YFSETQ. The CDR3 sequence is CASRTGTGHTEAFF. The CDR3, as DNA: TGCGCCAGCAGGACCGGGACAGGGCACACTGAAGCTTTCTTT.

The J gene is TRBJ1-4, the V gene TRBV7-9; possibly TRBD1 for D (5 bases). Germline CDR1 is SEHNR and CDR2 is FQNEAQ (reference sequence). V lost 3 bases to trimming and J lost 4 bases, with 9 bases between them. The CDR3 contains 14 residues. CDR3 bases: TGTGCCAGCAGCTTCGGGGGAGGTAATGAAAAACTGTTTTTT. Amino acid sequence: CASSFGGGNEKLFF. Drawing the rest from reference TRBV7-9 and TRBJ1-4, the complete variable domain is DTGVSQNPRHKITKRGQNVTFRCDPISEHNRLYWYRQTLGQGPEFLTYFQNEAQLEKSRLLSDRFSAERPKGSFSTLEIQRTEQGDSAMYLCASSFGGGNEKLFFGSGTQLSVL.

The chain carries TRBV20-1 and TRBJ2-7, with D tentatively TRBD1 (7 bases). Deletions cut 3 bases from V and 3 bases from J, with 12 bases between. The CDR3 contains 13 residues. Looked up from germline, CDR1 is DFQATT and CDR2 is SNEGSKA (reference sequence). CDR3 residues: CSASVQGGYEQYF. In DNA, the CDR3 is TGCAGTGCTAGTGTCCAGGGGGGCTACGAGCAGTACTTC.